A single T cell receptor beta chain is shown here with its context. Its antigen is undetermined. The assay was immunoSEQ multiplex PCR, and TCRdb's table has in-frame clones only and misses some. The data hold around 68,000 clones, with roughly 88% observed a single time. V was pared by 1 base and J by 3 bases, with 0 bases of the junction left unmatched. The length of the CDR3 is 13 residues. Germline lookup yields CDR1 SGHTA and CDR2 FQGNSA. The data belong to a study of siplizumab effects on memory and regulatory T cells. Overall study results and limits: Researchers did not confirm the suppressive function of proliferating Tregs from siplizumab cultures. Naive T cells were seemingly more diverse than memory cells, and major contributions to the alloresponse seemed to be made by them.

The chain is built from TRBV7-2 and TRBJ2-7, with 7 positions matching TRBD1. This sequence was found in a human donor in good health. Sequencing was done on a sample of Tregs sorted from blood. DNA of the CDR3: TGTGCCAGCAGCTTAGACAGGGGCTACGAGCAGTACTTC. Its protein product is CASSLDRGYEQYF.